The sequence of this T cell receptor beta chain was determined in a study of blood T cell repertoires in COVID-19. As for the study in general: Researchers got acute and convalescent COVID-19 samples from the United States, Italy and Spain.

Methods used by the authors: Amplification from reference gene primers served as the basis for estimated nucleated cell counts. Clones were sequenced by immunoSEQ multiplex PCR, and TCRdb holds only the in-frame ones, with some missing. The DNA gave D and trimming, while V, J and clone size come from that table. In the table there are about 45,000 clones, over 85% of which are singletons. Between the trimmed V and J ends, which lost 7 bases and 5 bases, there was a span of 14 bases. The CDR3 runs 13 residues. The TCR originated in a man aged 65 to 85 with active COVID-19. The V and J genes are TRBV12-3 or TRBV12-4 and TRBJ1-2; tentative D call: TRBD1 (5 bases). Sequenced sample: peripheral blood. The CDR3 nucleotides read TGTGCCAGCACCCCCGGTGGGGGGTATGGCTACACCTTC. Its protein product is CASTPGGGYGYTF.